The clone carrying this TCR beta chain was counted a few times. Profiled with immunoSEQ multiplex PCR; TCRdb holds only in-frame clones, not every one. The sample has around 80,000 clones, roughly 94% seen once. These data are taken from a study of technical replicates of blood from a handful of donors. The V gene lost 3 bases and the J gene lost 0 bases, with 9 bases spanning the gap. Germline CDR1 SEHNR, CDR2 FQNEAQ (reference sequence). There are 15 residues in the CDR3. The rearrangement uses TRBV7-9 and TRBJ2-1; D is unclear. The sequence derives from a human donor in good health. Sequenced material: T cells isolated from PBMCs. The CDR3 DNA reads as TGTGCCAGCAGCTTGAGCTGGAGCTCCTACAATGAGCAGTTCTTC. Residues: CASSLSWSSYNEQFF.